These T cell receptor beta chains were read from a single sample in a study of T-cell memory formation after mild COVID-19. TCRdb re-called the 5' RACE reads through MiXCR, storing one row per CDR3 protein. The sample has 550,000 to 600,000 distinct CDR3 sequences; about 22% are singletons. Input material: PBMCs or a T cell subset sorted from them (not recorded which). Source of these receptors: an adult woman who had mild COVID-19 (a few samples of this study predate the infection). Cell type and time point are not known. The CDR3 runs from the conserved cysteine through the conserved F or W. D genes are given only for firm matches. A clone size is listed for some rows: how often the clone was seen (once, few, many), or a class if it is expanded.

v_call	d_call	clone_size	j_call	cdr3_aa	cdr3_nt
TRBV6-2/TRBV6-3	-	few	TRBJ2-7	CASRINQVSGANEQYF	TGTGCCAGCAGGATAAACCAGGTGTCAGGGGCAAACGAGCAGTACTTC
TRBV6-5	TRBD1	-	TRBJ1-3	CASSTGVTIYF	TGTGCCAGCAGTACAGGGGTAACCATATATTTT
TRBV3-1	-	-	TRBJ1-5	CASSPRFHRLGINQPQHF	TGTGCCAGCAGCCCTAGATTTCACAGATTAGGCATTAATCAGCCCCAGCATTTT
TRBV5-1	TRBD1	-	TRBJ1-2	CASTSGDSLYGYTF	TGCGCCAGCACGTCGGGGGACAGTCTCTATGGCTACACCTTC
TRBV3-1	TRBD2	few	TRBJ2-7	CASSQYPSGAYEQYF	TGTGCCAGCAGCCAATATCCTAGCGGGGCCTACGAGCAGTACTTC
TRBV27	-	-	TRBJ2-3	CASSSSGAWDTQYF	TGTGCCAGCAGTTCTTCCGGGGCGTGGGATACGCAGTATTTT
TRBV30	TRBD1	-	TRBJ2-7	CAWDRGTREQYF	TGTGCCTGGGACAGGGGAACGCGGGAGCAGTACTTC
TRBV7-9	-	few	TRBJ2-5	CASSLGRGGETQYF	TGTGCCAGCAGCTTAGGTCGGGGAGGAGAGACCCAGTACTTC
TRBV20-1	TRBD2	few	TRBJ2-1	CSARVGLADNEQFF	TGCAGTGCTAGAGTGGGGCTAGCGGACAATGAGCAGTTCTTC
TRBV15	TRBD2	few	TRBJ2-1	CATSSKREGRFNEQFF	TGTGCCACCAGCAGCAAGCGGGAGGGGAGATTCAATGAGCAGTTCTTC
TRBV5-1	-	many	TRBJ2-5	CASSLEGPGWETQYF	TGCGCCAGCAGCTTGGAAGGACCGGGGTGGGAGACCCAGTACTTC
TRBV30	-	-	TRBJ2-2	CAWSGWGTNTGELFF	TGTGCCTGGAGCGGTTGGGGGACGAACACCGGGGAGCTGTTTTTT
TRBV28	TRBD1	few	TRBJ2-5	CASKRTGGRRTQYF	TGTGCCAGCAAGCGGACAGGGGGCCGTCGGACCCAGTACTTC
TRBV24-1	TRBD1	-	TRBJ2-5	CATSALTGTQETQYF	TGTGCCACCAGTGCCCTGACAGGGACACAAGAGACCCAGTACTTC
TRBV12-3/TRBV12-4	-	few	TRBJ1-3	CASSPDASGNTIYF	TGTGCCAGCAGCCCGGACGCCTCTGGAAACACCATATATTTT
TRBV19	TRBD1	-	TRBJ2-3	CASSGQGSSTDTQYF	TGTGCCAGCTCTGGACAGGGGAGTAGCACAGATACGCAGTATTTT
TRBV7-9	-	few	TRBJ1-1	CASSPGWTEAFF	TGTGCCAGCAGCCCGGGTTGGACTGAAGCTTTCTTT